This TCR beta chain was identified during a study of T-cell reconstitution after alpha-beta-depleted transplantation in children. It was with unique molecular identifiers that the TCRbeta library was prepared. TCRdb re-derived calls from the PCR reads in MiXCR, one entry per CDR3 protein. The repertoire has hundreds of thousands of distinct CDR3 sequences, approximately 30% of them found once; the top ten carry less than 2.5%. This receptor was obtained from a human donor who donated a stem cell graft to a child with aplastic anemia. The starting material was PBMCs from the stem cell graft donor, obtained from the stem cell graft.

The CDR3 loop reads CASSDGTSGRASYEQYF. The DNA of the CDR3 is TGTGCCAGCAGCGACGGGACTAGCGGGAGGGCCTCCTACGAGCAGTACTTC. This chain connects TRBV13 to TRBJ2-7, with 16 bases identical to TRBD2. The CDR3 runs 17 residues. The germline CDR1 and CDR2 sequences are PRHDT and FYEKMQ (reference sequence). Unmatched junction bases numbered 4, after V lost 5 bases and J lost 0 bases.